The next 26 T cell receptor beta chains were all read from a single sample in a study of blood T cell repertoires in COVID-19. Clones were read by immunoSEQ multiplex PCR, and TCRdb kept only the in-frame ones, dropping some. The table includes under 30,000 clones, approximately 89% detected once. The material sequenced was peripheral blood. The source of these receptors is a human donor in a cohort sampled during active COVID-19.

The chain combines TRBV6-6 with TRBJ2-7; 11 bases map to TRBD1. This CDR3 is 14 amino acids long. V lost 5 bases and J lost 6; bases outside the gene matches: 6. Germline-derived CDR1 and CDR2 are MNHNY and SVGAGI (reference sequence). CDR3 DNA: TGTGCCAGCAGTAAGGGACAGGGGGTCTTCGAGCAGTACTTC. Protein product: CASSKGQGVFEQYF.

The J gene is TRBJ2-7, the V gene TRBV6-5; TRBD1 agrees at 7 bases. Germline V gene sequence: CDR1 MNHEY, CDR2 SVGAGI. The CDR3 is 14 amino acids. Germline trimming cut 6 bases from V and 2 bases from J; bases unmatched to any gene: 7. CDR3 region: CASRGTVPTYEQYF. In nucleotides, the CDR3 is TGTGCCAGCAGGGGGACAGTCCCCACCTACGAGCAGTACTTC.

The chain has TRBV21-1 and TRBJ2-7; no check of the table's D call, TRBD2, against the DNA was made. TRBV21-1 is reported as a pseudogene. This CDR3 has 16 amino acids. This CDR3 reads CASPASRGAGFYEQYF. In nucleotides, the CDR3 is TGTGCCAGCCCGGCTTCACGGGGGGCCGGATTCTACGAGCAGTACTTC.

This chain connects TRBV6-5 to TRBJ2-5, with a weak D call TRBD2 (7 bases). Trimming shortened V by 6 bases and J by 4 bases, and 15 bases separated the two germline ends. The CDR3 is 14 residues long. Germline CDR1 MNHEY, CDR2 SVGAGI. CDR3 nucleotides: TGTGCCAGCAGCCCGAGGGGGGGACCAGAGACCCAGTACTTC. Protein: CASSPRGGPETQYF.

The chain couples TRBV7-7 to TRBJ2-2; TRBD1 matches 12 bases. The CDR3 runs 16 residues. In germline, CDR1 is SSHAT, CDR2 FNYEAQ (reference sequence). Trimming took 5 bases from V and 2 from J; bases not matched to a gene: 3. DNA of the CDR3: TGTGCCAGCAGCCTGGGGACAGGGGGCAACACCGGGGAGCTGTTTTTT. This sequence encodes CASSLGTGGNTGELFF.

The chain employs TRBV5-4 and TRBJ2-3, with TRBD1 as a possible D gene (6 bases). The CDR3 contains 17 residues. Trimming took off 5 bases at V and 6 bases at J, with 25 bases between the two ends. Germline CDR1 reads SGHNT; CDR2 reads YYREEE (reference sequence). In DNA, the CDR3 is TGTGCCAGCAGTTTTAGGCTGAGGGCAGGGGCACAGGATACGCAGTATTTT. The encoded protein is CASSFRLRAGAQDTQYF.

J is TRBJ2-1 and V is TRBV10-3, with 7 bases that match TRBD1. Germline loops: CDR1 ENHRY, CDR2 SYGVKD. The CDR3 totals 15 residues. V gave up 5 bases and J gave up 8 bases; unmatched junction bases: 12. The CDR3 here is CAISSGTDFWDEQFF. The DNA for the CDR3 is TGTGCCATCAGTTCCGGGACAGACTTCTGGGATGAGCAGTTCTTC.

The V call is TRBV29-1, the J call TRBJ1-1; D gene uncertain. V was trimmed by 6 bases and J by 1 base, leaving 9 bases between them. There are 12 residues in the CDR3. Germline CDR1 and CDR2: SQVTM and ANQGSEA. CDR3 DNA: TGCAGCGTCACATCAGGGAACACTGAAGCTTTCTTT. It codes for CSVTSGNTEAFF.

This clone was found once. The V call is TRBV6-5, the J call TRBJ2-7, with a tentative D call TRBD2 (6 bases). CDR3 length: 12 residues. V gave up 6 bases and J gave up 3 bases, with 9 bases separating them. Per germline, CDR1 MNHEY and CDR2 SVGAGI. In DNA, the CDR3 is TGTGCCAGCAGCCCGGGAGACTACGAGCAGTACTTC. This translates into CASSPGDYEQYF.

The chain carries TRBV7-3 and TRBJ2-1; TRBD1 matches at 9 bases. V gave up 2 bases and J gave up 4 bases; unmatched junction bases: 3. The CDR3 extends over 15 amino acids. Germline values: CDR1 SGHTA, CDR2 FQGTGA. This chain's CDR3 is CASSLAGQGYNEQFF. CDR3 bases: TGTGCCAGCAGCTTAGCGGGACAGGGTTACAATGAGCAGTTCTTC.

Comment on this clone: Other DNA sequences of this sample code for an identical CDR3. The rearrangement joins TRBV11-2 to TRBJ1-2, with 10 positions matching TRBD1. CDR3 length: 18 residues. Germline-derived CDR1 and CDR2 are SGHAT and FQNNGV. The V segment lost 2 bases and the J segment 4 bases; nucleotides outside the gene matches: 13. The CDR3 sequence is CASSLMPVGTGVGYGYTF. CDR3 bases: TGTGCCAGCAGCTTAATGCCGGTGGGGACAGGGGTGGGCTATGGCTACACCTTC.

In this sample, this clone turned up once. This rearrangement joins TRBV2 to TRBJ1-5; possibly TRBD1 for D (6 bases). Germline CDR1 and CDR2: SNHLY and FYNNEI. V shed 7 bases and J shed 1 base, with 14 bases lying between them. This CDR3 has 15 amino acids. The CDR3 sequence: CASIESTGSNQPQHF. The CDR3 nucleotides read TGTGCCAGCATAGAAAGTACAGGGAGCAATCAGCCCCAGCATTTT.

The chain combines TRBV11-2 with TRBJ2-3, with 9 bases that match TRBD2. Trimming took 5 bases from V and 0 from J; bases not matched to a gene: 6. The CDR3 has 16 residues. The germline V gene encodes CDR1 SGHAT and CDR2 FQNNGV. As DNA, the CDR3 is TGTGCCAGCAGCCTTCGGACTAGCGCGAGCACAGATACGCAGTATTTT. Its protein product is CASSLRTSASTDTQYF.

V usage is TRBV6-2 or TRBV6-3 and J usage is TRBJ2-1; 8 positions match TRBD1. With V trimmed by 6 bases and J by 2 bases, 3 bases remained unmatched. CDR1 MNHEY and CDR2 SVGEGT come from the germline V gene. This CDR3 has 14 residues. For the CDR3, the DNA is TGTGCCAGCAGCCCGGACAGGGCCTACAATGAGCAGTTCTTC. Translated: CASSPDRAYNEQFF.

This chain joins TRBV28 and TRBJ2-7; 10 bases align to TRBD1. The CDR3 sequence is 15 residues long. V lost 7 bases to trimming and J lost 6 bases; unmatched junction nucleotides: 12. Germline assignment: CDR1 MDHEN and CDR2 SYDVKM. The CDR3 DNA follows: TGTGCCAGCACCACTCATGGGGGACAGGGGATCGAGCAGTACTTC. As protein: CASTTHGGQGIEQYF.

This clone has more than one count but fewer than ten. This chain joins TRBV12-3 or TRBV12-4 and TRBJ2-2, with D maybe TRBD1 (5 bases). V was clipped by 6 bases and J by 5 bases, with 7 bases between them. The CDR3 is made up of 12 amino acids. CDR3 loop: CASRAGTGELFF. CDR3 nucleotide sequence: TGTGCCAGCAGAGCAGGGACCGGGGAGCTGTTTTTT.

This chain connects TRBV28 to TRBJ1-3; a possible D gene is TRBD1 (6 bases). Germline CDR1 reads MDHEN; CDR2 reads SYDVKM. V dropped 8 bases and J dropped 0 bases, with 11 bases sitting between them. The CDR3 is 14 residues long. The CDR3 protein is CASGIRGSGNTIYF. CDR3 nucleotides: TGTGCCAGCGGAATCAGGGGCTCTGGAAACACCATATATTTT.

The CDR3 loop is CASSVGQGGSYGYTF. CDR3 bases: TGTGCCAGCAGCGTAGGACAGGGCGGGTCCTATGGCTACACCTTC. The chain combines TRBV9 with TRBJ1-2; 7 nucleotides align to TRBD1. There are 15 residues in the CDR3. Trimming at V came to 0 bases and at J to 4 bases, leaving 6 bases not matched to a gene. Germline V gene lookup returns CDR1 SGDLS and CDR2 YYNGEE. The complete variable domain, with remaining parts taken from reference TRBV9 and TRBJ1-2, reads DSGVTQTPKHLITATGQRVTLRCSPRSGDLSVYWYQQSLDQGLQFLIQYYNGEERAKGNILERFSAQQFPDLHSELNLSSLELGDSALYFCASSVGQGGSYGYTFGSGTRLTVV.

This chain uses TRBV11-2 with TRBJ1-6, with TRBD1 matching over 11 bases. V lost 4 bases, J lost 9 bases, and 2 bases stayed unmatched. The CDR3 length is 14 residues. Germline-derived CDR1 and CDR2 are SGHAT and FQNNGV. The CDR3 coding sequence is TGTGCCAGCAGCTCGGACAGGGGGCTTTCACCCCTCCACTTT. Its protein product is CASSSDRGLSPLHF.

The chain recombines TRBV29-1 with TRBJ1-1; TRBD1 might be the D (6 bases). The CDR3 runs 13 residues. The germline V and J ends were trimmed by 6 bases and 0 bases, with 11 bases remaining between them. CDR1 is SQVTM and CDR2 is ANQGSEA in the germline V gene. The CDR3 loop reads CSVADRLNTEAFF. In DNA form, the CDR3 reads TGCAGCGTCGCGGACAGATTGAACACTGAAGCTTTCTTT.

V gene TRBV9 combines with J gene TRBJ1-2; TRBD1 agrees at 11 bases. This CDR3 contains 16 residues. The germline CDR1 and CDR2 sequences are SGDLS and YYNGEE. Trimming cost V 0 bases and J 8 bases; bases outside gene matches: 9. CDR3 DNA: TGTGCCAGCAGCGTAGTAGGAGGACAGGGGGCAAGGGGCTACACCTTC. Its protein product is CASSVVGGQGARGYTF.

This clone was seen only once. This chain links TRBV6-5 with TRBJ2-2; D not certain. The CDR3 covers 12 residues. V lost 7 bases and J 4 bases, leaving 7 bases between the germline ends. Germline assignment: CDR1 MNHEY and CDR2 SVGAGI. The CDR3 sequence is CASKRVTGELFF. DNA of the CDR3: TGTGCCAGCAAAAGAGTCACCGGGGAGCTGTTTTTT.

V and J are TRBV6-5 and TRBJ1-1; no firm D call. The CDR3 loop spans 15 amino acids. Trimming took 10 bases from V and 2 from J, leaving 20 bases between them. Germline V gives CDR1 MNHEY, CDR2 SVGAGI. The CDR3 DNA follows: TGTGCCACGGTTTCCCCTCGGGGAACTAACACTGAAGCTTTCTTT. This gives the protein CATVSPRGTNTEAFF.

This rearrangement joins TRBV5-1 to TRBJ1-2; no definite D call. The CDR3 covers 14 residues. The V and J ends lost 0 bases and 10 bases respectively, with 16 bases between them. Germline V gene data show CDR1 as SGHRS and CDR2 as YFSETQ. The CDR3 is CASSLAGPPQDYTF. The CDR3 coding sequence is TGCGCCAGCAGCTTGGCCGGCCCACCCCAGGACTACACCTTC.

The rearrangement joins TRBV9 to TRBJ2-1, with TRBD2 matching over 11 bases. CDR3 length equals 14 residues. Germline lookup yields CDR1 SGDLS and CDR2 YYNGEE. V lost 3 bases and J lost 5; bases outside the gene matches: 1. The CDR3 DNA follows: TGTGCCAGCAGCGCGGGACTAGCGGACAATGAGCAGTTCTTC. Translating gives CASSAGLADNEQFF.

The gene calls are TRBV6-1 and TRBJ2-7; D remains ambiguous. V was cut by 0 bases and J by 1 base, with 10 bases left in between. The germline V gene has CDR1 MNHNS and CDR2 SASEGT. The CDR3 is 15 residues long. The CDR3 region is CASSEALLISYEQYF. The CDR3 DNA sequence: TGTGCCAGCAGTGAAGCGCTTCTAATATCCTACGAGCAGTACTTC.